A selection of T cell receptor beta chains follows, all from one sample in a study of CD8+ T cells in alopecia areata. The protocol was immunoSEQ multiplex PCR, while the TCRdb copy is restricted to in-frame clones and leaves out a portion. The sample contains more than 200,000 clones, roughly 44% of which appear only once. Sequencing was performed on CD4+ T cells sorted from blood, taken at roughly week 38, from a patient treated with tofacitinib. Receptors originate from a human donor with alopecia areata. Both conserved end residues are trimmed from each CDR3.

J,V,CDR3
TRBJ2-7,TRBV30,AWSIRLADYEQY
TRBJ1-5,TRBV2,ASTGGRQPQH
TRBJ2-3,TRBV6-1,ASGRTETQY
TRBJ2-3,TRBV7-2,ASSFSGLSTDTQY
TRBJ2-6,TRBV6-5,ASSYSSSGANVLT
TRBJ2-1,TRBV30,AWSPPRASQLF
TRBJ2-3,TRBV7-3,ASSLGDPSDTQY
TRBJ2-7,TRBV6-5,ASSRPTGGAEQY
TRBJ2-2,TRBV5-1,ASTGLAGTGELF
TRBJ2-3,TRBV29-1,SVDGLQVDTQY
TRBJ2-1,TRBV7-9,ASIEGGPYNEQF
TRBJ1-5,TRBV19,AGRRGEGWQPQH
TRBJ2-2,TRBV5-1,ASSLSGTTNTGELF
TRBJ2-2,TRBV6-5,ASEASGRKTGELF
TRBJ2-7,TRBV5-6,ASSLFQWQGIWEQY
TRBJ1-1,TRBV29-1,SVEVGMNTEAF
TRBJ1-4,TRBV11-2,ASSVTEKLF
TRBJ2-3,TRBV30,AWSLAGAEDTQY
TRBJ2-7,TRBV7-9,ASRRQGGSYEQY
TRBJ1-2,TRBV30,AWSVSGYGYT
TRBJ2-2,TRBV7-2,ASSPPSAATGELF
TRBJ1-1,TRBV14,ASSQDRGNTVVTEAF
TRBJ2-1,TRBV19,ASSMELGAGSNEQF
TRBJ2-1,TRBV7-2,ASTPSYRGYNEQF
TRBJ2-5,TRBV25-1,ASKVWETQY
TRBJ2-5,TRBV5-4,ASSSRGSSETQY
TRBJ2-3,TRBV2,ASSPLASGPTDTQY
TRBJ2-2,TRBV29-1,SVGYGVGELF
TRBJ2-3,TRBV6-6,ASSYSSRSTDTQY
TRBJ2-7,TRBV10-3,AITDTTYEQY
TRBJ2-7,TRBV20-1,SASPEQY
TRBJ2-1,TRBV30,AWLRTGPYNEQF